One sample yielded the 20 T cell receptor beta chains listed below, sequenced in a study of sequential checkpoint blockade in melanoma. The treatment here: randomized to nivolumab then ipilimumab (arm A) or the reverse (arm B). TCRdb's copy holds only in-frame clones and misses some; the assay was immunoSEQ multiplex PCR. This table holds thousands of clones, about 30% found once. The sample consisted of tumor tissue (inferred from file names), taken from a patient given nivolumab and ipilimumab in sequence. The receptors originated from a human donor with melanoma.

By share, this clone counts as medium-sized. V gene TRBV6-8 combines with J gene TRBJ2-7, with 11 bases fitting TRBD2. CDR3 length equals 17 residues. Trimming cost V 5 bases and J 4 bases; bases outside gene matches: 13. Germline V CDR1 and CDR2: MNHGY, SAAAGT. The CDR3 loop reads CASSPVTRLAGNYEQYF. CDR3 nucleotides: TGTGCCAGCAGTCCCGTAACGAGACTAGCGGGGAATTACGAGCAGTACTTC.

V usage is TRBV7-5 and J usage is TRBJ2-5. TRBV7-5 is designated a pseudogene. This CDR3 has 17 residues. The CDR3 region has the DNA TGTGCCAGCAGCCGCAATGGGTACGGGACCGGTGCCGAGACCCAGTACTTC. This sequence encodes CASSRNGYGTGAETQYF.

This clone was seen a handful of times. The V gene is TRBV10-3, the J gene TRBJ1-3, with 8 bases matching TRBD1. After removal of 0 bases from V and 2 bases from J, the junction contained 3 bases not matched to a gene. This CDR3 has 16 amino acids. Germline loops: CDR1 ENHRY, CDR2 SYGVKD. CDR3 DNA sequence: TGTGCCATCAGTGAGTCGATACAGGGGGCTGGAAACACCATATATTTT. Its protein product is CAISESIQGAGNTIYF.

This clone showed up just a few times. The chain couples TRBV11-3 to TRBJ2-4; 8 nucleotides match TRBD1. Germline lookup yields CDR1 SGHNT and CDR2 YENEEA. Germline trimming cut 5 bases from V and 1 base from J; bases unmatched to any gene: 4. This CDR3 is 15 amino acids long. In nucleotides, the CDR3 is TGTGCCAGCAGCCCCCGGGACAGGGCCAAAAACATTCAGTACTTC. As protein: CASSPRDRAKNIQYF. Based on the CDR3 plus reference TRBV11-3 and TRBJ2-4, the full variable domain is EAGVVQSPRYKIIEKKQPVAFWCNPISGHNTLYWYLQNLGQGPELLIRYENEEAVDDSQLPKDRFSAERLKGVDSTLKIQPAELGDSAVYLCASSPRDRAKNIQYFGAGTRLSVL.

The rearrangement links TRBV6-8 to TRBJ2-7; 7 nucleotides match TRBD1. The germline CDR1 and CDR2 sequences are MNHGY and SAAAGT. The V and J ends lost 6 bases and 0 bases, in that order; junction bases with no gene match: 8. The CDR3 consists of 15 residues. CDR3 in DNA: TGTGCCAGCAGGTACCCGGGACAGAGCTCCTACGAGCAGTACGTC. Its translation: CASRYPGQSSYEQYV.

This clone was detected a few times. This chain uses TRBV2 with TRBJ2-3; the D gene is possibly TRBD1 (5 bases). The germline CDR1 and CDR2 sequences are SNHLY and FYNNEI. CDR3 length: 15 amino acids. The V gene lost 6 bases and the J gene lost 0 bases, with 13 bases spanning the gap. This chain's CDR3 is CASRVGQVSTDTQYF. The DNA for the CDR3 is TGTGCCAGCAGAGTAGGACAAGTCAGCACAGATACGCAGTATTTT.

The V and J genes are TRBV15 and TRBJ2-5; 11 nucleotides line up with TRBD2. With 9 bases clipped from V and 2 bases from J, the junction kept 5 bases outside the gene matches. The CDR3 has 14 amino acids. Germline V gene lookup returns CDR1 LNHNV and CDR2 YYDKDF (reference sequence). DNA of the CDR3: TGTGCCACTACCGGGACTAGCGGACAAGAGACCCAGTACTTC. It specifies CATTGTSGQETQYF.

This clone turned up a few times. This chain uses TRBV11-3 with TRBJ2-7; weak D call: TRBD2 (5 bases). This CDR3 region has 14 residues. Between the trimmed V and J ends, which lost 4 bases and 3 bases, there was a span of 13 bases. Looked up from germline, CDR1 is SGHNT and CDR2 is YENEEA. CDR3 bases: TGTGCCAGCAGCTCCCTGGGTAGCGACTACGAGCAGTACGTC. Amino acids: CASSSLGSDYEQYV.

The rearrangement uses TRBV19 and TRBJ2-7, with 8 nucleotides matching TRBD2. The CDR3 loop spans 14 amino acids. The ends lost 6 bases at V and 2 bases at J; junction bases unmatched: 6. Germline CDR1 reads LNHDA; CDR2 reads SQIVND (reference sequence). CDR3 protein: CASRNPGLAYEQYF. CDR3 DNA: TGTGCCAGTAGAAACCCGGGACTAGCCTACGAGCAGTACTTC.

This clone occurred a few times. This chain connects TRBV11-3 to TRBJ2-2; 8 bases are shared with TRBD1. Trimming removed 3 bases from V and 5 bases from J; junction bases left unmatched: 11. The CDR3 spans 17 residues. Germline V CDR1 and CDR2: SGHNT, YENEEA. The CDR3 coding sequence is TGTGCCAGCAGCTTGGGACGTCAGGGGGCGGGGACCGGGGAGCTGTTTTTT. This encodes CASSLGRQGAGTGELFF.

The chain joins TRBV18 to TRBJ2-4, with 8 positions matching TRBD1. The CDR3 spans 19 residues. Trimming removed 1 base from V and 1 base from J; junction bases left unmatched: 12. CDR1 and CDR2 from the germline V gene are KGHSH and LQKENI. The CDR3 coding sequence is TGTGCCAGCTCACCACGGAATATACAGGGGGATGGGGCCAAAAACATTCAGTACTTC. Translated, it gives CASSPRNIQGDGAKNIQYF.

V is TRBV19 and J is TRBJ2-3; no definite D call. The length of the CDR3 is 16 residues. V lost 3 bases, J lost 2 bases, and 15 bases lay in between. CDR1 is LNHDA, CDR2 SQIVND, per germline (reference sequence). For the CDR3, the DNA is TGTGCCAGTAGTATGGTGTGGTCTCAAAACACAGATACGCAGTATTTT. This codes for CASSMVWSQNTDTQYF.

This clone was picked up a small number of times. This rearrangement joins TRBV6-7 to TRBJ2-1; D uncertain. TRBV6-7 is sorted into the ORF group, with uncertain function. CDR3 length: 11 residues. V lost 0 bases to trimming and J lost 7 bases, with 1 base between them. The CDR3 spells CASSYSNEQFF. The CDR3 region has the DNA TGTGCCAGCAGTTACTCGAATGAGCAGTTCTTC.

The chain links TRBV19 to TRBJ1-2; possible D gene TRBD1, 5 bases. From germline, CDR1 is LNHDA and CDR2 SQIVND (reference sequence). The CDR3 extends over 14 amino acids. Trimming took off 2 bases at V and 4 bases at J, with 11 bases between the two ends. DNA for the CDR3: TGTGCCAGTAGTATAACGGGGGTGAGCTATGGCTACACCTTC. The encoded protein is CASSITGVSYGYTF.

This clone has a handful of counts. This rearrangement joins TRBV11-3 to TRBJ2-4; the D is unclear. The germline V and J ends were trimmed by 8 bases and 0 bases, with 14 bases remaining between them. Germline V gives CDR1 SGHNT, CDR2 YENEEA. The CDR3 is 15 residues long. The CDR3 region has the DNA TGTGCCAGCCAAAGTACCGGTCTAGCCAAAAACATTCAGTACTTC. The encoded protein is CASQSTGLAKNIQYF.

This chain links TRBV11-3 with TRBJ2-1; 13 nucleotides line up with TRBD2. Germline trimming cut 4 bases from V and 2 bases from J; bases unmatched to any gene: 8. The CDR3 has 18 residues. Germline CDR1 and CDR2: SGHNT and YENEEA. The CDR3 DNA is TGTGCCAGCAGCTCACTAGCGGGAGGGCCGAGAACCTACAATGAGCAGTTCTTC. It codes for CASSSLAGGPRTYNEQFF. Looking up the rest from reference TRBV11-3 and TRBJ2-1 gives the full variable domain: EAGVVQSPRYKIIEKKQPVAFWCNPISGHNTLYWYLQNLGQGPELLIRYENEEAVDDSQLPKDRFSAERLKGVDSTLKIQPAELGDSAVYLCASSSLAGGPRTYNEQFFGPGTRLTVL.

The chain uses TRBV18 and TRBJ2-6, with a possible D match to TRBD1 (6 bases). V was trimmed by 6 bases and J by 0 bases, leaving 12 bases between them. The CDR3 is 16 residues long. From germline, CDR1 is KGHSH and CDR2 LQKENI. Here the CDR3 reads CASSGTPDSGANVLTF. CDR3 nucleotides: TGTGCCAGCTCGGGGACACCGGACTCTGGGGCCAACGTCCTGACTTTC.

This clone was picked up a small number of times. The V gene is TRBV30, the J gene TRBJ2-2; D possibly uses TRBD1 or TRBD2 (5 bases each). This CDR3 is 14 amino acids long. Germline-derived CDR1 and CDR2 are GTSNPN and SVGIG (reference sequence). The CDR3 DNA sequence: TGTGCTTGGCGAGGGGTCAGGGAAACCGGGGAGCTGTTTTTT. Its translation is CAWRGVRETGELFF.

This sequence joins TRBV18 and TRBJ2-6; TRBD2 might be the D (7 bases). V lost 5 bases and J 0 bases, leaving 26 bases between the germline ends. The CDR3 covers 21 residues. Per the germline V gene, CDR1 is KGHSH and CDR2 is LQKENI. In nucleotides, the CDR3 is TGTGCCAGCTCAAGTGGGGGCCCAGGGAGGGGCGAAAGCTCTGGGGCCAACGTCCTGACTTTC. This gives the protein CASSSGGPGRGESSGANVLTF.

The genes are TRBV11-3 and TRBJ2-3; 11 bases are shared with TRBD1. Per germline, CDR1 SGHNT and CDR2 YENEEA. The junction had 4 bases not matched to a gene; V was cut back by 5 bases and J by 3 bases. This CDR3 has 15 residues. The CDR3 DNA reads TGTGCCAGCAGCCTGGGACAGGGGGAGACAGATACGCAGTATTTT. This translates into CASSLGQGETDTQYF.